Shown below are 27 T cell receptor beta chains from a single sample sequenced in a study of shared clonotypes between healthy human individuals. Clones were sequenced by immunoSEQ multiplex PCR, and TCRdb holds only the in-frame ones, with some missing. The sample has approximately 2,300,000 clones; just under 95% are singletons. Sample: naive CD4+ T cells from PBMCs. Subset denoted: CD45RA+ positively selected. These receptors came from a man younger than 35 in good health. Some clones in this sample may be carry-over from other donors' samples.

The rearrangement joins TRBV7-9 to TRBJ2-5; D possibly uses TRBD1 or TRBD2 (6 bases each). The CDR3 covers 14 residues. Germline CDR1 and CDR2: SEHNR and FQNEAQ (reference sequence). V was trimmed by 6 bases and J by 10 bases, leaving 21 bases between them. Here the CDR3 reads CASSSGTQRGDQYF. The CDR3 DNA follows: TGTGCCAGCAGTTCCGGGACCCAAAGGGGGGACCAGTACTTC.

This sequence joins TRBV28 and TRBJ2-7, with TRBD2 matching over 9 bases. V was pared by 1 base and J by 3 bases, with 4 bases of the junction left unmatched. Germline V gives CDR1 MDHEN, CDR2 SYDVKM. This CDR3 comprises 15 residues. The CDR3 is CASSLSTSGYYEQYF. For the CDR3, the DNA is TGTGCCAGCAGTTTATCGACTAGCGGATACTACGAGCAGTACTTC.

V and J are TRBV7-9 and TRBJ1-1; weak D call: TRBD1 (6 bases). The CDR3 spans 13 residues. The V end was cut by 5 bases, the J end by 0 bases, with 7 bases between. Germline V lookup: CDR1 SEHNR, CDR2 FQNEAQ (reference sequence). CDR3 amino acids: CASSGTLNTEAFF. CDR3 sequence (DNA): TGTGCCAGCAGCGGGACACTGAACACTGAAGCTTTCTTT.

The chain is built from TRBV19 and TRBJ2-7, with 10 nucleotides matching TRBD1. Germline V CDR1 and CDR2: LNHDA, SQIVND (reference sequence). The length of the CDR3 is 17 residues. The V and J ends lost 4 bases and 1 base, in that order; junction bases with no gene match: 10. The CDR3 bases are TGTGCCAGTAGTAGAAAAGCCGGGACAGGGGCTTCCTACGAGCAGTACTTC. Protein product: CASSRKAGTGASYEQYF.

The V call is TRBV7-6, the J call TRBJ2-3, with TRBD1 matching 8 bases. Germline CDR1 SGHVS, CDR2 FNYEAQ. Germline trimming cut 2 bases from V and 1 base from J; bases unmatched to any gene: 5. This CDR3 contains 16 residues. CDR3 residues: CASSLFQGAGTDTQYF. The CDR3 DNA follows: TGTGCCAGCAGCTTATTTCAGGGGGCTGGCACAGATACGCAGTATTTT. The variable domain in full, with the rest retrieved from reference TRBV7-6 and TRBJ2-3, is GAGVSQSPRYKVTKRGQDVALRCDPISGHVSLYWYRQALGQGPEFLTYFNYEAQQDKSGLPNDRFSAERPEGSISTLTIQRTEQRDSAMYRCASSLFQGAGTDTQYFGPGTRLTVL.

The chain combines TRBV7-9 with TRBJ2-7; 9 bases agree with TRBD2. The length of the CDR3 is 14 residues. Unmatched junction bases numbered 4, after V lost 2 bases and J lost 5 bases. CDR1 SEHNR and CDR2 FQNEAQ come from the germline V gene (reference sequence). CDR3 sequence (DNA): TGTGCCAGCAGCTTACGGACTAGCGTCCACGAGCAGTACTTC. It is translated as CASSLRTSVHEQYF.

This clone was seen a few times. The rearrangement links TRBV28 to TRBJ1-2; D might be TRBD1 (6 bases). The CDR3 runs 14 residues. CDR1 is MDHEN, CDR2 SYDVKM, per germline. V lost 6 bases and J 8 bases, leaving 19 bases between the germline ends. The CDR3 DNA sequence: TGTGCCAGCAGCTCTTCCGACAGGTTGCGGGGCTACACCTTC. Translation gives CASSSSDRLRGYTF.

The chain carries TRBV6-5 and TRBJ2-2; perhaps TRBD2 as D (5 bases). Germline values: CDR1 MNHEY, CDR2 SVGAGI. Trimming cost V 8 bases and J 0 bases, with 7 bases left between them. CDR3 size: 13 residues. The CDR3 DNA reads TGTGCCAGCCGGGAATCGAACACCGGGGAGCTGTTTTTT. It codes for CASRESNTGELFF.

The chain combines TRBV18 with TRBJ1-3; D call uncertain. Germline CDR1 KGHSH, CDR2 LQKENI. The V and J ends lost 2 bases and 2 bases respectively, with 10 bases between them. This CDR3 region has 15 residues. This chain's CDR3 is CASSPFRGPGNTIYF. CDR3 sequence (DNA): TGTGCCAGCTCACCATTTCGGGGTCCTGGAAACACCATATATTTT. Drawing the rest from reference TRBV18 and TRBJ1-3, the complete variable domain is NAGVMQNPRHLVRRRGQEARLRCSPMKGHSHVYWYRQLPEEGLKFMVYLQKENIIDESGMPKERFSAEFPKEGPSILRIQQVVRGDSAAYFCASSPFRGPGNTIYFGEGSWLTVV.

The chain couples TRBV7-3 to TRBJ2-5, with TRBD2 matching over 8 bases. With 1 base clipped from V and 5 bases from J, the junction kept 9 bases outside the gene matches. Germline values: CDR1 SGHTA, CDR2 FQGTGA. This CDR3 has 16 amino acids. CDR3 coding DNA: TGTGCCAGCAGCTTAAATGGGGCGGGAGGCCGGGAGACCCAGTACTTC. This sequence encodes CASSLNGAGGRETQYF.

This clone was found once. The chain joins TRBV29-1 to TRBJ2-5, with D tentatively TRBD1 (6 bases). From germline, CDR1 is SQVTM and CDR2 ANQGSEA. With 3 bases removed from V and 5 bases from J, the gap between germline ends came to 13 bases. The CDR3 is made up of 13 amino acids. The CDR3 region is CSVEGTSGETQYF. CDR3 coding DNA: TGCAGCGTTGAGGGGACATCGGGGGAGACCCAGTACTTC. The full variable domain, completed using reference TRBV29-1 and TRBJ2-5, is SAVISQKPSRDICQRGTSLTIQCQVDSQVTMMFWYRQQPGQSLTLIATANQGSEATYESGFVIDKFPISRPNLTFSTLTVSNMSPEDSSIYLCSVEGTSGETQYFGPGTRLLVL.

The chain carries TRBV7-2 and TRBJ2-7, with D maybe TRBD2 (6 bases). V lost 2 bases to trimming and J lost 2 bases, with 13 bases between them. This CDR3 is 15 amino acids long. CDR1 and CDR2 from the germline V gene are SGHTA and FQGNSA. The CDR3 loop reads CASSLSAGSPYEQYF. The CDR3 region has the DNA TGTGCCAGCAGCTTATCGGCGGGGAGCCCCTACGAGCAGTACTTC.

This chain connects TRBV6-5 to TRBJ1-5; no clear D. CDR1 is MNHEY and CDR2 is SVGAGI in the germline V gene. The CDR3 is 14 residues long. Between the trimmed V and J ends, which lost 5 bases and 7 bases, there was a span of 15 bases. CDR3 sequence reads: CASSLDGALQPQHF. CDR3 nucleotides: TGTGCCAGCAGTCTAGACGGAGCCCTGCAGCCCCAGCATTTT.

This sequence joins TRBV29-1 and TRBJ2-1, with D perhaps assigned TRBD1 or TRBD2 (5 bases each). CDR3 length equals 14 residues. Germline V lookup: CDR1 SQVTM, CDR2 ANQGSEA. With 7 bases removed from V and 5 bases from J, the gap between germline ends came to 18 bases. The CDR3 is CSAGRNGDDNEQFF. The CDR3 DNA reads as TGCAGCGCGGGGAGAAACGGGGACGACAATGAGCAGTTCTTC.

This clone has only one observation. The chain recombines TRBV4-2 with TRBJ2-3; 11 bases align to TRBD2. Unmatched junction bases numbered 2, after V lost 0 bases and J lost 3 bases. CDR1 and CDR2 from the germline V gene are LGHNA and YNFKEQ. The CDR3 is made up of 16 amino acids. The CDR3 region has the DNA TGTGCCAGCAGCCAAGAACTAGCGGGAGCTACAGATACGCAGTATTTT. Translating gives CASSQELAGATDTQYF.

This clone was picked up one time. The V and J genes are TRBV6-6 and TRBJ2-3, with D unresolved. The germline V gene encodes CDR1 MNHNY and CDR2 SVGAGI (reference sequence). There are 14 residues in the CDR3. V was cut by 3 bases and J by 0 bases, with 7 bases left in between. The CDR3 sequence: CASSYISSTDTQYF. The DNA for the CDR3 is TGTGCCAGCAGTTATATTTCTAGCACAGATACGCAGTATTTT.

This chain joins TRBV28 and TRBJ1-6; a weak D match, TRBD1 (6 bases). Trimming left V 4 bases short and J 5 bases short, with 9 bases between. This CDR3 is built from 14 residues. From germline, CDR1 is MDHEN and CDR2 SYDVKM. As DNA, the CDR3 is TGTGCCAGCAGTTACCACAGGGATAATTCACCCCTCCACTTT. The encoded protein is CASSYHRDNSPLHF.

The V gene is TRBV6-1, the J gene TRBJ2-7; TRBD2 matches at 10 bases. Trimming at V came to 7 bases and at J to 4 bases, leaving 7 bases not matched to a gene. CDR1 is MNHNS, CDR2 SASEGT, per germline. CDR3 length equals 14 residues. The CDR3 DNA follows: TGTGCCAGCACAGCGGGAGGGGCAGTTTACGAGCAGTACTTC. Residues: CASTAGGAVYEQYF.

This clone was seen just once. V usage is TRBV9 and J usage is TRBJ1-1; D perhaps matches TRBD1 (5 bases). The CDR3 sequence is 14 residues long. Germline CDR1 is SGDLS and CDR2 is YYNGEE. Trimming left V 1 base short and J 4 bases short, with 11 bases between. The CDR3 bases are TGTGCCAGCAGCGTACAGGGCTTGGGCACTGAAGCTTTCTTT. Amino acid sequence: CASSVQGLGTEAFF.

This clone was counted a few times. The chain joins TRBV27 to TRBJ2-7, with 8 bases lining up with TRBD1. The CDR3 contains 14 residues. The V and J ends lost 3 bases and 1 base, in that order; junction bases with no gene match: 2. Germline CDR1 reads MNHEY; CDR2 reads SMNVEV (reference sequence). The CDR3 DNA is TGTGCCAGCAGTTTCAGGACAGGGTCCTACGAGCAGTACTTC. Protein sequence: CASSFRTGSYEQYF.

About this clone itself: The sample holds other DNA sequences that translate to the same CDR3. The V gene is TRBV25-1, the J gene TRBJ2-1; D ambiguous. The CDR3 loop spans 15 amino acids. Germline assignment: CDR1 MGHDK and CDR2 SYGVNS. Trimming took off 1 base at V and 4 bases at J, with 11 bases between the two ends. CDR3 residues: CASSESGVSYNEQFF. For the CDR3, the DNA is TGTGCCAGCAGTGAATCTGGGGTGTCTTACAATGAGCAGTTCTTC.

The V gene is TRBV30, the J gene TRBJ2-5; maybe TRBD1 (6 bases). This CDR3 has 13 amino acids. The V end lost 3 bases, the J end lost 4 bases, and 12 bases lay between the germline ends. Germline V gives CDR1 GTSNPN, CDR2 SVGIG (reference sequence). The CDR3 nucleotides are TGTGCCTGGAGCCTAACAGGGCGAGAGACCCAGTACTTC. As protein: CAWSLTGRETQYF.

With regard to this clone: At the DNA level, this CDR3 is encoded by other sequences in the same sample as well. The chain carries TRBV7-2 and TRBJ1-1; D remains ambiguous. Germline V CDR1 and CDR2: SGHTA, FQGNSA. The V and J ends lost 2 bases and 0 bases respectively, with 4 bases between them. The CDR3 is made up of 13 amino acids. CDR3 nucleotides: TGTGCCAGCAGCTTAAGAATGAACACTGAAGCTTTCTTT. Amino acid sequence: CASSLRMNTEAFF. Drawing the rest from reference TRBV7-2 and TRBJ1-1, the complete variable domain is GAGVSQSPSNKVTEKGKDVELRCDPISGHTALYWYRQSLGQGLEFLIYFQGNSAPDKSGLPSDRFSAERTGGSVSTLTIQRTQQEDSAVYLCASSLRMNTEAFFGQGTRLTVV.

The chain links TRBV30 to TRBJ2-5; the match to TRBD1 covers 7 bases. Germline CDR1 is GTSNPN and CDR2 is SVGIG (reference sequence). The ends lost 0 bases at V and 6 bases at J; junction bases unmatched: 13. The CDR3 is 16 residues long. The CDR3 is CAWSVRLDRVGKTQYF. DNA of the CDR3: TGTGCCTGGAGTGTACGGCTCGACAGGGTAGGAAAGACCCAGTACTTC.

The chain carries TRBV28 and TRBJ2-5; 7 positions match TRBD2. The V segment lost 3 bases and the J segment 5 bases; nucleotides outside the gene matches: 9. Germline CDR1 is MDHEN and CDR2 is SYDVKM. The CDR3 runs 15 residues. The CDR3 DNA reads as TGTGCCAGCAGTTTTTTAAGGGAGGGCTTGGAGACCCAGTACTTC. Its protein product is CASSFLREGLETQYF.

The CDR3 here is CASSRGQGNTEAFF. In DNA, the CDR3 is TGTGCCAGCAGCCGTGGACAGGGGAACACTGAAGCTTTCTTT. V and J are TRBV7-2 and TRBJ1-1; 8 bases map to TRBD1. Per the germline V gene, CDR1 is SGHTA and CDR2 is FQGNSA. The CDR3 covers 14 residues. J gave up 1 base and V 5 bases, and 3 bases lay outside the gene matches.

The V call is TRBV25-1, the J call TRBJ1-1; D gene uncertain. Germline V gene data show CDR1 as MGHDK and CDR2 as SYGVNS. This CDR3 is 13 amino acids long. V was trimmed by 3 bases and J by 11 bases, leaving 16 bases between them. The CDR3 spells CASSDGSGGDAFF. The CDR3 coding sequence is TGTGCCAGCAGTGATGGTTCTGGAGGTGACGCTTTCTTT.